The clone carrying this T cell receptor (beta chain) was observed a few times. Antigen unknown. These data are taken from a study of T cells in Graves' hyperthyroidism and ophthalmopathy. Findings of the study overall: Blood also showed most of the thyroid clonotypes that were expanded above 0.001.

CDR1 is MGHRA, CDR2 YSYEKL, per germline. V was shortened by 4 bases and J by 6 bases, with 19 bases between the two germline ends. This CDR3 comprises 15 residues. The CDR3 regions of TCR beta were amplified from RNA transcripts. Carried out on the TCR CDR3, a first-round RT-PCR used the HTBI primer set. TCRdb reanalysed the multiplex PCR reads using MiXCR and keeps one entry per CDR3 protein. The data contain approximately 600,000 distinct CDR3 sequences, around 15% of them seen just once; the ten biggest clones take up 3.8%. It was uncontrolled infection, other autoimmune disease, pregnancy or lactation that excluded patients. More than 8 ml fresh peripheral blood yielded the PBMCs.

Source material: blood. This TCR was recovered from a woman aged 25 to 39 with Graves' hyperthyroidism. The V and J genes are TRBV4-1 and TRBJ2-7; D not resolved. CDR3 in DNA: TGCGCCAGCAGCCCCGCGGAGAGGACGGTCGGCGAGCAGTACTTC. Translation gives CASSPAERTVGEQYF.